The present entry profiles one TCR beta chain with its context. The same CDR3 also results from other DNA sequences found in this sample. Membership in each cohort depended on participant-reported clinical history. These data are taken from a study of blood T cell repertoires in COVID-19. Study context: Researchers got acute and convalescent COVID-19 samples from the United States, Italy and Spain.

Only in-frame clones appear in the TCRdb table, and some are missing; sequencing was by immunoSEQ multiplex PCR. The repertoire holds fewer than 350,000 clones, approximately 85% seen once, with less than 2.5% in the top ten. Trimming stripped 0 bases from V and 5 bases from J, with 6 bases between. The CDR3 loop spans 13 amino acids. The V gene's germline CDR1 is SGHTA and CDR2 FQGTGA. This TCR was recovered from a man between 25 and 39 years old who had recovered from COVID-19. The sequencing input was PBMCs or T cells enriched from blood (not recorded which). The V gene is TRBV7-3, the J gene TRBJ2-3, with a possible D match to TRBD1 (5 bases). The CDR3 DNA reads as TGTGCCAGCAGCTTAACGCAGGGAGATACGCAGTATTTT. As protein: CASSLTQGDTQYF.